The 32 T cell receptor beta chains below were found in one sample sequenced in a study of T cell responses to AZD1222 COVID-19 vaccine. Repertoires were generated with immunoSEQ multiplex PCR, while TCRdb's copy carries only in-frame clones and drops some. The table shows fewer than 130,000 clones, with 80% to 95% occurring only once. Material: peripheral blood, obtained on day 0 of AZD1222 vaccination. These receptor sequences come from an adult in good health.

V usage is TRBV18 and J usage is TRBJ1-6; D unresolved. V was shortened by 4 bases and J by 8 bases, with 9 bases between the two germline ends. This CDR3 has 13 residues. Germline V CDR1 and CDR2: KGHSH, LQKENI. The CDR3 nucleotides read TGTGCCAGCTCACAAAAGGAAGATTCACCCCTCCACTTT. This sequence encodes CASSQKEDSPLHF.

For this clone: Other DNA sequences in this specimen translate into the identical CDR3. The rearrangement links TRBV28 to TRBJ2-7; D not certain. This CDR3 region has 11 residues. The germline V and J ends were trimmed by 5 bases and 2 bases, with 4 bases remaining between them. Germline CDR1 MDHEN, CDR2 SYDVKM. CDR3 sequence (DNA): TGTGCCAGCAGTCCTGCCTACGAGCAGTACTTC. It yields the protein CASSPAYEQYF.

In regard to this clone: Sequence at one end of the junction differs from germline and may be a read error. This sequence joins TRBV11-3 and TRBJ1-2; 8 bases are shared with TRBD1. This CDR3 spans 14 amino acids. Germline CDR1 SGHNT, CDR2 YENEEA. The DNA for the CDR3 is TGTGCCAGCAGCTCGGGACAGGCGGACTATCGCTACACCTTC. This sequence encodes CASSSGQADYRYTF.

V is TRBV11-2 and J is TRBJ1-1, with a possible D match to TRBD1 (6 bases). Between the trimmed V and J ends, which lost 6 bases and 2 bases, there was a span of 19 bases. Germline-derived CDR1 and CDR2 are SGHAT and FQNNGV. The CDR3 sequence is 16 residues long. CDR3 coding DNA: TGTGCCAGCAGACCCCTAGGGGGGAGTCGCAACACTGAAGCTTTCTTT. Protein product: CASRPLGGSRNTEAFF.

V gene TRBV4-2 combines with J gene TRBJ2-1, with TRBD2 matching over 10 bases. CDR1 is LGHNA, CDR2 YNFKEQ, per germline. Unmatched junction bases numbered 3, after V lost 2 bases and J lost 5 bases. The CDR3 loop spans 15 amino acids. The chain's CDR3 is CASSQTSGADNEQFF. DNA for the CDR3: TGTGCCAGCAGCCAAACTAGCGGGGCAGACAATGAGCAGTTCTTC.

The chain uses TRBV7-2 and TRBJ2-7; 9 bases line up with TRBD2. V shed 5 bases and J 2 bases; nucleotides not matched to a gene: 4. Germline V gives CDR1 SGHTA, CDR2 FQGNSA. The CDR3 covers 14 residues. The CDR3 region is CASSRGGGTYEQYF. The CDR3 region has the DNA TGTGCCAGCAGCCGCGGGGGGGGCACCTACGAGCAGTACTTC.

V usage is TRBV6-1 and J usage is TRBJ2-3; a weak D match, TRBD1 (6 bases). Per germline, CDR1 MNHNS and CDR2 SASEGT. Trimming removed 1 base at V and 5 bases at J, with 10 bases between. This CDR3 spans 14 amino acids. CDR3 bases: TGTGCCAGCAGTGAAGACAGGGTGGTAGATACGCAGTATTTT. Translated, it gives CASSEDRVVDTQYF.

The CDR3 DNA reads TGCAGCGCTAACCGGGGGAAGGGTAATGAGCAGTTCTTC. It translates to CSANRGKGNEQFF. This sequence joins TRBV29-1 and TRBJ2-1; tentatively, D is TRBD2 (6 bases). This CDR3 spans 13 amino acids. The germline V and J ends were trimmed by 7 bases and 7 bases, with 17 bases remaining between them. Germline CDR1 reads SQVTM; CDR2 reads ANQGSEA.

The chain combines TRBV27 with TRBJ1-2; the match to TRBD1 covers 8 bases. V was clipped by 6 bases and J by 5 bases; unmatched bases: 8. This CDR3 comprises 14 residues. Per germline, CDR1 MNHEY and CDR2 SMNVEV (reference sequence). This CDR3 reads CASRRQGSWYGYTF. The CDR3 coding sequence is TGTGCCAGCAGAAGACAGGGGTCGTGGTATGGCTACACCTTC.

This clone was detected once. The chain combines TRBV2 with TRBJ2-7, with D unresolved. Germline values: CDR1 SNHLY, CDR2 FYNNEI. CDR3 length: 14 amino acids. V lost 6 bases and J lost 3, with 15 bases in between. The CDR3 DNA sequence: TGTGCCAGCAGGGGGAATCTACAGAGCTACGAGCAGTACTTC. Protein sequence: CASRGNLQSYEQYF.

This chain connects TRBV27 to TRBJ1-5, with a tentative D call TRBD1 (5 bases). V lost 5 bases and J lost 0, with 14 bases in between. Per the germline V gene, CDR1 is MNHEY and CDR2 is SMNVEV (reference sequence). The CDR3 has 16 amino acids. The CDR3 DNA sequence: TGTGCCAGCAGTCCGCTGGGACTCATTAGCAATCAGCCCCAGCATTTT. This sequence encodes CASSPLGLISNQPQHF.

This sequence joins TRBV5-6 and TRBJ1-4, with D perhaps TRBD1 (6 bases). The ends were cut back, 0 bases at V and 8 bases at J, with 14 bases in the middle. The CDR3 runs 15 residues. From germline, CDR1 is SGHDT and CDR2 YYEEEE. Here the CDR3 reads CASSLGQARREKLFF. The CDR3 nucleotides are TGTGCCAGCAGCTTGGGACAGGCCAGGAGGGAAAAACTGTTTTTT.

This chain connects TRBV10-3 to TRBJ1-5, with 7 bases matching TRBD1. Germline trimming cut 6 bases from V and 4 bases from J; bases unmatched to any gene: 3. Germline V gives CDR1 ENHRY, CDR2 SYGVKD. The length of the CDR3 is 13 residues. The CDR3 coding sequence is TGTGCCATCAGCCAGGGGGATAATCAGCCCCAGCATTTT. The encoded protein is CAISQGDNQPQHF.

This chain links TRBV2 with TRBJ2-3; TRBD1 might be the D (6 bases). The CDR3 covers 15 residues. The germline CDR1 and CDR2 sequences are SNHLY and FYNNEI. V lost 10 bases and J lost 5, with 22 bases in between. CDR3 residues: CAISSRGGRLDTQYF. The CDR3, as DNA: TGTGCCATCTCTTCCAGGGGCGGTAGATTAGATACGCAGTATTTT.

The rearrangement links TRBV4-3 to TRBJ2-5; 8 nucleotides match TRBD1. Germline lookup yields CDR1 LGHNA and CDR2 YSLEER. Unmatched junction bases numbered 9, after V lost 0 bases and J lost 9 bases. The CDR3 spans 15 residues. The CDR3 sequence is CASSQDRRQGRSQYF. The CDR3, as DNA: TGCGCCAGCAGCCAAGACCGGAGACAGGGGCGATCCCAGTACTTC.

The chain links TRBV27 to TRBJ1-4, with TRBD1 matching over 7 bases. Germline CDR1 is MNHEY and CDR2 is SMNVEV (reference sequence). The trim removed 3 bases at V and 10 bases at J, leaving 8 bases unmatched. CDR3 size: 14 residues. CDR3 in amino acids: CASSFSQGDGKLFF. CDR3 DNA sequence: TGTGCCAGCAGTTTTAGTCAGGGGGATGGAAAACTGTTTTTT. The entire variable domain, with the rest obtained from reference TRBV27 and TRBJ1-4, is as follows: EAQVTQNPRYLITVTGKKLTVTCSQNMNHEYMSWYRQDPGLGLRQIYYSMNVEVTDKGDVPEGYKVSRKEKRNFPLILESPSPNQTSLYFCASSFSQGDGKLFFGSGTQLSVL.

The J gene is TRBJ2-7, the V gene TRBV20-1; possible D gene TRBD2, 5 bases. Trimming shortened V by 3 bases and J by 3 bases, and 6 bases separated the two germline ends. The CDR3 extends over 11 amino acids. Germline values: CDR1 DFQATT, CDR2 SNEGSKA (reference sequence). CDR3 sequence reads: CSASEGYEQYF. The DNA for the CDR3 is TGCAGTGCTAGCGAGGGCTACGAGCAGTACTTC.

This rearrangement joins TRBV3-1 (or the pseudogene TRBV3-2) to TRBJ1-3; weak D call: TRBD1 (5 bases). The V gene lost 4 bases and the J gene lost 5 bases, with 9 bases spanning the gap. This CDR3 is 13 amino acids long. CDR1 and CDR2 from the germline V gene are LGHDT and YNNKEL (reference sequence). The CDR3 sequence is CASSRDRRNTIYF. CDR3 in DNA: TGTGCCAGCAGCCGGGACCGACGAAACACCATATATTTT.

This clone was recorded only once. CDR3 amino acids: CASSLPMGGSDTQYF. In nucleotides, the CDR3 is TGTGCCAGCAGCTTACCCATGGGGGGGTCAGATACGCAGTATTTT. V usage is TRBV7-9 and J usage is TRBJ2-3; 7 bases map to TRBD2. V was clipped by 2 bases and J by 4 bases; unmatched bases: 6. The germline V gene encodes CDR1 SEHNR and CDR2 FQNEAQ (reference sequence). The CDR3 covers 15 residues.

The V call is TRBV7-3, the J call TRBJ2-1; a possible D gene is TRBD2 (6 bases). The V gene's germline CDR1 is SGHTA and CDR2 FQGTGA. V lost 5 bases, J lost 4 bases, and 15 bases lay in between. This CDR3 region has 15 residues. The CDR3 DNA reads TGTGCCAGCAGCAAGACTAGTGGCCTTTACAATGAGCAGTTCTTC. Translating it yields CASSKTSGLYNEQFF.

V is TRBV12-3 or TRBV12-4 and J is TRBJ1-2, with 7 bases fitting TRBD1. CDR3 length: 13 residues. The junction had 2 bases not matched to a gene; V was cut back by 5 bases and J by 2 bases. CDR3 sequence reads: CASSAQGNYGYTF. The CDR3 bases are TGTGCCAGCAGTGCACAGGGGAACTATGGCTACACCTTC.

The chain links TRBV27 to TRBJ1-1; maybe TRBD1 (5 bases). This CDR3 has 14 residues. The germline gives CDR1 MNHEY, CDR2 SMNVEV (reference sequence). V was cut by 5 bases and J by 0 bases, with 10 bases left in between. The CDR3 coding sequence is TGTGCCAGCAGTCTCGACAGAATGAACACTGAAGCTTTCTTT. Translated: CASSLDRMNTEAFF.

The CDR3 region has the DNA TGTGCCATCAAGCGGACCGAGTCCTACGAGCAGTACTTC. It yields the protein CAIKRTESYEQYF. The rearrangement joins TRBV10-3 to TRBJ2-7; a weak D match, TRBD2 (5 bases). This CDR3 contains 13 residues. V gave up 7 bases and J gave up 1 base, with 11 bases separating them. Germline V lookup: CDR1 ENHRY, CDR2 SYGVKD.

This rearrangement joins TRBV7-6 to TRBJ1-1; no firm D call. The CDR3 spans 13 residues. V was shortened by 5 bases and J by 2 bases, with 9 bases between the two germline ends. Germline CDR1 reads SGHVS; CDR2 reads FNYEAQ. The CDR3 DNA reads TGTGCCAGCAGCCATGCTAGAAACACTGAAGCTTTCTTT. Translated: CASSHARNTEAFF. Full variable domain (missing parts from reference TRBV7-6 and TRBJ1-1): GAGVSQSPRYKVTKRGQDVALRCDPISGHVSLYWYRQALGQGPEFLTYFNYEAQQDKSGLPNDRFSAERPEGSISTLTIQRTEQRDSAMYRCASSHARNTEAFFGQGTRLTVV.

V usage is TRBV19 and J usage is TRBJ1-5; D unresolved. Trimming cost V 6 bases and J 2 bases, with 8 bases left between them. Germline V gene lookup returns CDR1 LNHDA and CDR2 SQIVND (reference sequence). This CDR3 comprises 13 residues. CDR3 region: CASRSDGNQPQHF. The CDR3 coding sequence is TGTGCCAGTAGATCGGACGGCAATCAGCCCCAGCATTTT. Looking up the rest from reference TRBV19 and TRBJ1-5 gives the full variable domain: DGGITQSPKYLFRKEGQNVTLSCEQNLNHDAMYWYRQDPGQGLRLIYYSQIVNDFQKGDIAEGYSVSREKKESFPLTVTSAQKNPTAFYLCASRSDGNQPQHFGDGTRLSIL.

The chain is built from TRBV15 and TRBJ2-1; D might be TRBD1 (7 bases). The CDR3 runs 15 residues. V lost 0 bases to trimming and J lost 3 bases, with 9 bases between them. Looked up from germline, CDR1 is LNHNV and CDR2 is YYDKDF (reference sequence). DNA for the CDR3: TGTGCCACCAGCAGAGAGCAGGGGGGCTACAATGAGCAGTTCTTC. This encodes CATSREQGGYNEQFF.

This clone was counted once. The V call is TRBV15, the J call TRBJ2-7; TRBD1 is a possible D gene (6 bases). The CDR3 totals 15 residues. V was trimmed by 1 base and J by 2 bases, leaving 12 bases between them. Germline V gene lookup returns CDR1 LNHNV and CDR2 YYDKDF (reference sequence). The CDR3 loop is CATSRGPRDTYEQYF. CDR3 DNA: TGTGCCACCAGCAGAGGCCCTAGGGACACCTACGAGCAGTACTTC.

The chain recombines TRBV2 with TRBJ1-2, with a weak D call TRBD1 (5 bases). V was shortened by 3 bases and J by 8 bases, with 10 bases between the two germline ends. Germline V lookup: CDR1 SNHLY, CDR2 FYNNEI. This CDR3 is built from 12 residues. CDR3 residues: CASSDWGLGYTF. CDR3 in DNA: TGTGCCAGCAGTGATTGGGGGTTGGGCTACACCTTC.

The rearrangement joins TRBV27 to TRBJ2-3; 9 bases are shared with TRBD2. The CDR3 covers 16 residues. The germline CDR1 and CDR2 sequences are MNHEY and SMNVEV (reference sequence). V lost 2 bases and J lost 1; bases outside the gene matches: 4. CDR3: CASSLAWTSGTDTQYF. The CDR3 DNA is TGTGCCAGCAGTTTAGCCTGGACTAGCGGCACAGATACGCAGTATTTT.

The CDR3 protein is CASSKGLAGLGKNIQYF. The CDR3 nucleotides are TGTGCCAGCAGCAAGGGACTAGCGGGGCTTGGCAAAAACATTCAGTACTTC. The chain uses TRBV5-6 and TRBJ2-4; 13 nucleotides line up with TRBD2. CDR3 length equals 17 residues. The germline CDR1 and CDR2 sequences are SGHDT and YYEEEE. Trimming at V came to 4 bases and at J to 3 bases, leaving 7 bases not matched to a gene.

This chain uses TRBV7-9 with TRBJ2-5; 8 nucleotides match TRBD1. Germline trimming cut 3 bases from V and 2 bases from J; bases unmatched to any gene: 11. CDR1 is SEHNR, CDR2 FQNEAQ, per germline (reference sequence). This CDR3 has 17 residues. The CDR3 bases are TGTGCCAGCAGCTTGAACCTTATACAGGGGGAGCAAGAGACCCAGTACTTC. It yields the protein CASSLNLIQGEQETQYF.

This chain uses TRBV4-2 with TRBJ2-3, with 7 bases lining up with TRBD2. The CDR3 spans 17 residues. Germline V lookup: CDR1 LGHNA, CDR2 YNFKEQ. V gave up 0 bases and J gave up 0 bases; unmatched junction bases: 6. DNA of the CDR3: TGTGCCAGCAGCCAAGAGTTAGCGGGCCTAAGCACAGATACGCAGTATTTT. Its translation: CASSQELAGLSTDTQYF.